This TCR beta chain was documented in a study of CD8 T cells in ankylosing spondylitis. Study results and caveats: As for the disease-linked clones, they showed a CD8+ phenotype and occurred at relatively low frequencies in peripheral blood. Reports say disease-linked clones showed up significantly more in matched ankylosing spondylitis synovial fluid. A motif of under 10 highly homologous TCR beta variants was seen as apparently characteristic of ankylosing spondylitis blood. Earlier studies detected some motif variants in reactive arthritis synovial fluid and blood.

Using quantitative 5'-RACE with molecular barcodes, the authors made TCR beta libraries. TCRdb recomputed calls from the 5' RACE reads with MiXCR, one row per CDR3 protein. The sample lists some 700,000 distinct CDR3 sequences, around a fifth occurring once. This clonotype occurred a few times. Its antigen is undetermined. Input material: blood, either unsorted or a sorted T cell fraction (not recorded which). The sequence was obtained from a male donor with ankylosing spondylitis.

CDR3 in amino acids: CSVRSVARALYNSPLHF. CDR3 coding DNA: TGCAGCGTTCGTTCGGTGGCCAGGGCTTTATATAATTCACCCCTCCACTTT. This sequence joins TRBV29-1 and TRBJ1-6; D might be TRBD1 (5 bases). Trimming shortened V by 5 bases and J by 4 bases, and 21 bases separated the two germline ends. CDR3 size: 17 residues. Germline V lookup: CDR1 SQVTM, CDR2 ANQGSEA.